The 12 T cell receptor beta chains in this list originate from one sample, sequenced in a study of shared T cell receptors in the human thymus (dated by TCRdb to the early 2020s). The library was produced with the immunoSEQ multiplex PCR assay. Sourced from immuneACCESS, this table was stored by TCRdb with only in-frame sequences that have V and J called. A share of the clones is absent; for the studies checked, an unresolved V gene accounts for under half, and the remainder has no known explanation. The sample data list 500,000 to 550,000 clones, and around 78% of these were observed just once. The ten largest make up 0.013% of the sample. The sample was also reused in another study, on human thymus T cells.

Source material: thymocytes. Source of these receptors: a boy in the first two years of life with a congenital heart defect. Donor details come from another sample of the same person, matched by shared clones.

The genes are TRBV5-1 and TRBJ2-7; no clear D gene. CDR1 SGHRS and CDR2 YFSETQ come from the germline V gene. The CDR3 is 14 amino acids. The germline V and J ends were trimmed by 0 bases and 5 bases, with 12 bases remaining between them. The CDR3 spells CASSLGQVVDEQYF. In DNA form, the CDR3 reads TGCGCCAGCAGCTTGGGGCAGGTTGTGGACGAGCAGTACTTC.

This rearrangement joins TRBV25-1 to TRBJ1-1, with D possibly being TRBD1 (6 bases). V gave up 2 bases and J gave up 4 bases, with 11 bases separating them. This CDR3 spans 14 amino acids. Germline V gene sequence: CDR1 MGHDK, CDR2 SYGVNS. The chain's CDR3 is CASSEGGGGTEAFF. In nucleotides, the CDR3 is TGTGCCAGCAGTGAAGGGGGAGGGGGCACTGAAGCTTTCTTT.

This chain joins TRBV14 and TRBJ1-1; D not resolved. The CDR3 sequence is 12 residues long. The V gene's germline CDR1 is SGHDN and CDR2 FVKESK. V lost 0 bases and J lost 4, with 3 bases in between. DNA for the CDR3: TGTGCCAGCAGCCAAGATAGCACTGAAGCTTTCTTT. It translates to CASSQDSTEAFF.

The chain is built from TRBV5-4 and TRBJ2-7, with 11 positions matching TRBD2. Trimming removed 2 bases from V and 5 bases from J; junction bases left unmatched: 6. Per the germline V gene, CDR1 is SGHNT and CDR2 is YYREEE (reference sequence). CDR3 size: 15 residues. CDR3 coding DNA: TGTGCCAGCAGCTTCCCCGGACTAGCGGGTAACGAGCAGTACTTC. Translating gives CASSFPGLAGNEQYF.

J is TRBJ2-5 and V is TRBV27; 16 nucleotides line up with TRBD2. The CDR3 consists of 18 residues. The V gene end was trimmed by 5 bases and the J gene end by 5 bases; junction bases not matched to a gene: 11. Germline-derived CDR1 and CDR2 are MNHEY and SMNVEV (reference sequence). CDR3 sequence reads: CASSPPGTSGRARETQYF. CDR3 nucleotide sequence: TGTGCCAGCAGTCCCCCCGGGACTAGCGGGAGGGCCCGGGAGACCCAGTACTTC.

The CDR3 sequence: CASSRATNEKLFF. The CDR3 bases are TGTGCCAGTAGTAGAGCGACTAATGAAAAACTGTTTTTT. The rearrangement joins TRBV19 to TRBJ1-4; no reliable D call. Per germline, CDR1 LNHDA and CDR2 SQIVND (reference sequence). The CDR3 extends over 13 amino acids. V was trimmed by 4 bases and J by 2 bases, leaving 5 bases between them.

The chain has TRBV19 and TRBJ1-2; 8 positions agree with TRBD1. J was trimmed by 6 bases and V by 6 bases; bases with no gene match: 9. CDR1 LNHDA and CDR2 SQIVND come from the germline V gene (reference sequence). The CDR3 consists of 14 residues. The chain's CDR3 is CASRRPGQANGYTF. CDR3 sequence (DNA): TGTGCCAGTAGACGACCGGGACAGGCCAATGGCTACACCTTC.

The chain couples TRBV5-1 to TRBJ1-5; perhaps TRBD1 as D (6 bases). The CDR3 has 13 residues. Trimming cost V 5 bases and J 5 bases, with 11 bases left between them. Looked up from germline, CDR1 is SGHRS and CDR2 is YFSETQ. This CDR3 is CASRGSGDQPQHF. The CDR3 DNA reads as TGCGCCAGCAGAGGGTCAGGGGATCAGCCCCAGCATTTT.

The rearrangement joins TRBV30 to TRBJ2-2, with 12 bases aligning to TRBD2. The germline gives CDR1 GTSNPN, CDR2 SVGIG (reference sequence). After removal of 5 bases from V and 1 base from J, the junction contained 8 bases not matched to a gene. CDR3 length: 17 amino acids. Here the CDR3 reads CAWRLGGLAGNTGELFF. The DNA of the CDR3 is TGTGCCTGGCGGCTGGGGGGACTAGCGGGGAACACCGGGGAGCTGTTTTTT.

This clone came up once. The chain employs TRBV29-1 and TRBJ1-1; tentatively, D is TRBD1 (6 bases). CDR3 size: 12 residues. V dropped 6 bases and J dropped 0 bases, with 8 bases sitting between them. CDR1 and CDR2 (germline): SQVTM, ANQGSEA. CDR3 sequence reads: CSVQGMNTEAFF. The CDR3 nucleotides are TGCAGCGTCCAGGGGATGAACACTGAAGCTTTCTTT.

The chain is built from TRBV14 and TRBJ1-1; 7 positions agree with TRBD1. The germline V gene encodes CDR1 SGHDN and CDR2 FVKESK. The V and J ends lost 3 bases and 5 bases, in that order; junction bases with no gene match: 12. The CDR3 length is 16 residues. CDR3 bases: TGTGCCAGCAGCCACCCAGCTCAGACAGGGACGACTGAAGCTTTCTTT. This codes for CASSHPAQTGTTEAFF.

This clone was counted a few times. The chain recombines TRBV5-6 with TRBJ2-3; 12 bases are shared with TRBD2. The CDR3 length is 17 residues. The V gene's germline CDR1 is SGHDT and CDR2 YYEEEE. V lost 3 bases, J lost 3 bases, and 8 bases stayed unmatched. CDR3 sequence reads: CASSSGGLAGGTDTQYF. The DNA for the CDR3 is TGTGCCAGCAGCTCGGGTGGGCTAGCGGGAGGGACAGATACGCAGTATTTT.